The clone carrying this TCR beta chain has a count of ten or more. Its antigen is undetermined. Over 18 months, lack of ophthalmopathy progression marked Graves' hyperthyroidism as stable. This entry is derived from a study of T cells in Graves' hyperthyroidism and ophthalmopathy. General study points: Ophthalmopathy prediction by the model preceded onset by a median roughly 6 months. Most thyroid clonotypes expanded above 0.001 appeared in blood too.

Trimming stripped 3 bases from V and 0 bases from J, with 9 bases between. Germline V gene sequence: CDR1 MDHEN, CDR2 SYDVKM. CDR3 size: 15 residues. Researchers amplified the TCR beta CDR3 regions from RNA transcripts. The HTBI primer set drove a first-round RT-PCR of the TCR CDR3. MiXCR was run by TCRdb on the multiplex PCR reads, yielding one entry per CDR3 protein. This table holds 210,000 or so distinct CDR3 sequences, roughly 15% found once. What was sequenced was blood. This receptor was taken from a man aged 50-60 years with Graves' hyperthyroidism. The chain recombines TRBV28 with TRBJ2-4; D uncertain. The CDR3 bases are TGTGCCAGCAGTTTTACTTTAACAGCCAAAAACATTCAGTACTTC. This sequence encodes CASSFTLTAKNIQYF.